This section outlines one TCR beta chain sequence together with its context. At baseline, cycle 4 day 1, and cycle 7 day 1, blood was sampled. Sequencing was performed with immunoSEQ multiplex PCR; in TCRdb, only in-frame clones are kept and a portion is missing. The table has some 51,000 clones, around 85% seen once. There are 11 residues in the CDR3. From germline, CDR1 is SEHNR and CDR2 FQNEAQ (reference sequence). V was shortened by 5 bases and J by 6 bases, with 7 bases between the two germline ends. This entry belongs to a study of OX40 agonist ivuxolimab in advanced cancers. Study-level information: Under the entry rules, prior anti-PD-1, anti-PD-L1 or anti-CTLA-4 therapy was allowed, and roughly 39% had some.

The chain employs TRBV7-9 and TRBJ1-1, with no clear D. This sequence was found in an adult with an advanced solid tumor such as melanoma, head and neck, liver or kidney cancer. This specimen consisted of CD4+ or CD8+ T cells sorted from blood, obtained in a trial of the OX40 agonist ivuxolimab. In DNA, the CDR3 is TGTGCCAGCAGCCTTAAACCTGAAGCTTTCTTT. Translation: CASSLKPEAFF.